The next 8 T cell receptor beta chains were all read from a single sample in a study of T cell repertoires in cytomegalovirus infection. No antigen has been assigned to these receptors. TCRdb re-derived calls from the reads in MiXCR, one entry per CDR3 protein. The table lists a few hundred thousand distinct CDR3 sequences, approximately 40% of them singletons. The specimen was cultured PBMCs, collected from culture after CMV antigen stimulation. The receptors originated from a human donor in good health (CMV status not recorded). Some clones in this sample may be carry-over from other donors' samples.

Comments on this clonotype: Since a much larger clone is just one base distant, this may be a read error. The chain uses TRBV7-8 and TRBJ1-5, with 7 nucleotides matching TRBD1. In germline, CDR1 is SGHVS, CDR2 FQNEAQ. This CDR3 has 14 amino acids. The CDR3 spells CPSSSNRGGQPQHF. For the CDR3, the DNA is TGTCCCAGCAGCTCCAACAGGGGAGGTCAGCCCCAGCATTTT.

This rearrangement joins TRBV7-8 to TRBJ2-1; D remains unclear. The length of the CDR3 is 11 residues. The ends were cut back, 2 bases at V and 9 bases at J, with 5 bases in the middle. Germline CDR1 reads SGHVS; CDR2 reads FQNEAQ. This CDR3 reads CASSLSFEQFF. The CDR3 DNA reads TGTGCCAGCAGCTTAAGTTTTGAGCAGTTCTTC.

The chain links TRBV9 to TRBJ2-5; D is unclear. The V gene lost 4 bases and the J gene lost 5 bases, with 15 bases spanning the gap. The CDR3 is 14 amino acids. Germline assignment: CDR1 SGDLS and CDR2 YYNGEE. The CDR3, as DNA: TGTGCCAGCAGCTTCGACCGTGGCTCGGAGACCCAGTACTTC. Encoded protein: CASSFDRGSETQYF.

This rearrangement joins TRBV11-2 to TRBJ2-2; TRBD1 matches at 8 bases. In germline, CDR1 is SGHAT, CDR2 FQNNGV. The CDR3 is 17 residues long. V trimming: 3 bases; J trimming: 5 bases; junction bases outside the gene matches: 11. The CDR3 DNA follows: TGTGCCAGCAGCTTCGTCAAGGGCAGGGGGCCGACCGGGGAGCTGTTTTTT. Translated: CASSFVKGRGPTGELFF.

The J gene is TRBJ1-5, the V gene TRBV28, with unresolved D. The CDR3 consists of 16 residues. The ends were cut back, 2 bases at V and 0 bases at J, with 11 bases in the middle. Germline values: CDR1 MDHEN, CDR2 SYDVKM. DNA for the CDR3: TGTGCCAGCAGTTTAGGAAGCGGTTCTAGCAATCAGCCCCAGCATTTT. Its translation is CASSLGSGSSNQPQHF.

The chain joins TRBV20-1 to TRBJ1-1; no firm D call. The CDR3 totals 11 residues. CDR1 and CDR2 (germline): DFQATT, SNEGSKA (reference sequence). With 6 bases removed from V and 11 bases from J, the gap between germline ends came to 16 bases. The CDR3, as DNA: TGCAGTGCCAAAGCCCGGGGTAATGCTTTCTTT. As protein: CSAKARGNAFF.

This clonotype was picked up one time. CDR3 DNA sequence: TGTGCCAGCAGTTTTTCTGTCGGCGCCTACGAGCAGTACTTC. Its translation is CASSFSVGAYEQYF. V and J are TRBV27 and TRBJ2-7, with unresolved D. V was clipped by 3 bases and J by 2 bases, with 11 bases between them. The length of the CDR3 is 14 residues. The germline CDR1 and CDR2 sequences are MNHEY and SMNVEV (reference sequence).

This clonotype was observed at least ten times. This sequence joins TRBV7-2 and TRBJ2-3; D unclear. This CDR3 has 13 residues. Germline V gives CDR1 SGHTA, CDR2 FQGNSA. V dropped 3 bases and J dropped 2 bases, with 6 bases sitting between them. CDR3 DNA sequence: TGTGCCAGCAGCTTTGGGATCACAGATACGCAGTATTTT. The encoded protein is CASSFGITDTQYF.